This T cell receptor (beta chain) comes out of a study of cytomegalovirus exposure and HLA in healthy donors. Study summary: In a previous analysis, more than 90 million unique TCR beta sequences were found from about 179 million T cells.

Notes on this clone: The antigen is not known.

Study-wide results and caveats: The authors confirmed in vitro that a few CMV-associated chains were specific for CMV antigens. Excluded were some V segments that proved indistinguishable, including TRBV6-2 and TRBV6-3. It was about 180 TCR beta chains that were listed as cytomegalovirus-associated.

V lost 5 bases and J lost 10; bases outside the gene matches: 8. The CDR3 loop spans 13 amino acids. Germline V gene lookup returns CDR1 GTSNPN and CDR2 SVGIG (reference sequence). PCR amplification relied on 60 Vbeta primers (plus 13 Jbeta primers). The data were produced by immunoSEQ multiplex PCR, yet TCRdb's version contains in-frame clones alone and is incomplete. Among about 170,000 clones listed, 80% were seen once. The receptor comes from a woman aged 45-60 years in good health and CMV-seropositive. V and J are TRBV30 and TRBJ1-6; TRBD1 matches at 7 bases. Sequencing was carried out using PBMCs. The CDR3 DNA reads TGTGCCTGGGGAACAGGGGCTGGATCACCCCTCCACTTT. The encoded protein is CAWGTGAGSPLHF.